A single TCR beta chain is shown here with its context. Its antigen is not known. Some clones are missing from TCRdb's copy, which holds only in-frame ones; the method was immunoSEQ multiplex PCR. The profile shows about 150,000 clones, 80% to 90% of them singletons. These data originate in a study of T cell responses to AZD1222 COVID-19 vaccine. Study results and limitations: Donors were largely white British and mainly female; clonal diversity was possibly underestimated. Two doses of AZD1222 preceded a rise in Spike-specific TCR breadth and depth.

Trimming left V 7 bases short and J 2 bases short, with 14 bases between. In germline, CDR1 is LNHDA, CDR2 SQIVND (reference sequence). The CDR3 has 14 residues. This receptor was obtained from an adult in good health. J is TRBJ1-2 and V is TRBV19, with unresolved D. Sequences were derived from peripheral blood, sampled on day 0 of AZD1222 vaccination. The CDR3 coding sequence is TGTGCCAGTACCAGAGGGATAGGGAACTATGGCTACACCTTC. The encoded protein is CASTRGIGNYGYTF.